The T cell receptor beta chain under discussion was sequenced for a study of shared clonotypes between healthy human individuals. The CDR3 loop spans 15 amino acids. Germline loops: CDR1 SGHNT, CDR2 YENEEA. V gave up 3 bases and J gave up 8 bases; unmatched junction bases: 8. The assay was immunoSEQ multiplex PCR, and TCRdb's table has in-frame clones only and misses some. The repertoire has more than 1 million clones, roughly 74% of them found once; the top ten carry 0.4% to 0.55%. The chain has TRBV11-3 and TRBJ2-1; 9 bases are a match to TRBD2. The sequenced sample was memory CD4+ T cells from PBMCs. As to subset: CD45RA-negative fraction. This TCR was sampled from a man aged 18 to 29 in good health. Some clones in this sample may be carry-over from other donors' samples. CDR3 DNA: TGTGCCAGCAGCTTGAATAGCGGGAGACTCTATGAGCAGTTCTTC. As protein: CASSLNSGRLYEQFF.